This TCR beta chain came from a study of T cells after yellow fever vaccination (dated by TCRdb to the late 2010s). Context from the whole study: Libraries from fractions with low cell numbers were prepared with the SMART-Seq v4 Ultra Low Input RNA kit. To track T-cell clones before and after primary and booster YFV17D yellow fever vaccination, bulk TCR alpha and beta repertoires were sequenced longitudinally. Two healthy male donors, one aged 18 to 30 and one aged 30 to 40 years, were included in the cohort. Blood was collected at multiple timepoints before and after primary and secondary immunization, and bulk PBMC replicates and cell subsets were isolated.

Sequencing relied on an Illumina NovaSeq 6000. TCR cDNA was synthesized by 5'RACE template switching, which introduced a universal primer site and unique molecular identifiers. Priming for cDNA synthesis came from both the TCR alpha and TCR beta constant segments. Library amplification used two PCR steps, and the second PCR step added sample barcodes and sequencing adapters. Libraries were sequenced on Illumina HiSeq 2500 (2x100 bp) or NovaSeq (2x150 bp). The paper's processing steps were these. MIGEC was used to demultiplex reads and collapse the reads into UMI consensus sequences, and MiXCR was used for V(D)J alignment. Clonotypes responding to the vaccine were identified with edgeR on replicate PBMC samples, with the criteria of FDR below 0.01 and a log2 fold change above 5 up to day 15. Each bulk clonotype received a CD4 or CD8 identity based on whether the sequenced CD4 or CD8 repertoire contained that clonotype at higher abundance. Using fastp at Q25 and MiXCR, TCRdb reprocessed the public reads and kept productive beta chains. Entries that share a CDR3 protein sequence are merged under the most common genes and DNA. TCRdb, not the original authors, processed these V and J calls. The sample table holds about 300,000 distinct CDR3 sequences, of which 8.5% to 10% were seen once. The ten largest clones add up to 3% to 4% of the sample.

CDR1 SEHNR and CDR2 FQNEAQ are derived from the germline V gene (reference sequence). Trimming at the junction amounts to 1 base on V and 2 bases on J, and the germline ends lie 11 bases apart. The CDR3, from cysteine to phenylalanine, totals 15 residues. Only CDR3 DNA remains: 45 bases, in frame from the first base. This clonotype was seen a few times. Its recognized antigen is unknown. No base-level quality is on record; no much larger clone is a single base apart. What this sample's treatment or condition label stands for: live attenuated yellow fever vaccine strain. PBMCs were isolated from peripheral blood using a standard Ficoll-Paque protocol. Dynabeads CD4 and CD8 positive selection kits were used to isolate the CD4 and CD8 T-cell fractions. TriZol was used to extract RNA from bulk PBMCs, from CD4 and CD8 fractions, and from dextramer-positive and dextramer-negative fractions. Results and caveats for the whole study, not just this receptor: The study included only two donors, which limits how far the findings can be generalized. Most clones expanded after primary vaccination were re-detected after the booster (almost 98% of CD4 and about nine tenths of CD8), suggesting broad memory maintenance. Compared with the primary T-cell response, the secondary T-cell response was weaker but faster, peaking on day 5 rather than day 15. Computational filtering was needed because FACS-sorted repertoires could contain abundant contaminating clonotypes from the bulk population. A small fraction of clonotypes showed up in both the CD4 and CD8 compartments, probably as a result of convergent recombination.

The rearrangement combines TRBV7-9 with TRBJ1-2, with TRBD1 as a weak D call on 6 bases. Sequencing was performed on CD4+ T cells sorted from PBMCs, taken 5 days after the yellow fever booster vaccination. This sequence originates from a man between 18 and 35 years old who received the YFV17D yellow fever vaccine. This receptor carries the CDR3 CASSLGVGANYGYTF. The bases are TGTGCCAGCAGCTTAGGAGTGGGGGCGAACTATGGCTACACCTTC.